Listed below are T cell receptor beta chains from one sample, sequenced in a study of shared clonotypes between healthy human individuals. The data were produced by immunoSEQ multiplex PCR, yet TCRdb's version contains in-frame clones alone and is incomplete. The sample has roughly 2 million clones, 95% seen once. The specimen was naive CD4+ T cells sorted from blood. These receptors all come from a man aged 18 to 29 in good health. Both conserved end residues are trimmed from each CDR3.

v_call,j_call,cdr3_aa
TRBV18,TRBJ2-5,ASSQTGQGGETQY
TRBV4-1,TRBJ2-7,ASSRGGQGAYEQY
TRBV27,TRBJ2-5,ASRRQGGGETQY
TRBV7-2,TRBJ1-3,ASSYVEGSGNTIY
TRBV5-1,TRBJ2-7,ASSLAGTGVEQY
TRBV11-2,TRBJ2-5,ASSIAGVQETQY
TRBV7-8,TRBJ2-1,ASSFDQIYNEQF
TRBV29-1,TRBJ1-1,SVGGRPGTGEKAF
TRBV5-1,TRBJ2-1,ASSSWGQGANNEQF
TRBV10-2,TRBJ1-1,ASSQAEIGTEAF
TRBV11-2,TRBJ2-7,ASSTTQGPYEQY